This T cell receptor (beta chain) appears in the sequencing data of a study of blood T cell repertoires in COVID-19. In the study overall: The United States, Italy and Spain supplied acute and convalescent COVID-19 samples.

From germline, CDR1 is SGHRS and CDR2 YFSETQ. The ends were cut back, 3 bases at V and 5 bases at J, with 14 bases in the middle. This CDR3 comprises 15 residues. All recovered Cohort 3 donors got two negative PCRs, got clearance, or saw symptom resolution. Original handling: Estimation of nucleated cell counts was performed using reference gene primer amplification. TCRdb's table, derived via immunoSEQ multiplex PCR, lists solely in-frame clones and lacks some. That table supplies the V and J calls and clone size; D and trimming were determined from the DNA. Here the sample spans 210,000 or so clones, around nine tenths being singletons.

This TCR was sampled from a man aged 30 to 39 who had recovered from COVID-19. The rearrangement uses TRBV5-1 and TRBJ1-4; D might be TRBD1 (6 bases). Sequenced sample: PBMCs or T cells enriched from blood (not recorded which). CDR3 DNA: TGCGCCAGCAGCTCGAGCTATGGACAGAATGAAAAACTGTTTTTT. Translating it yields CASSSSYGQNEKLFF.